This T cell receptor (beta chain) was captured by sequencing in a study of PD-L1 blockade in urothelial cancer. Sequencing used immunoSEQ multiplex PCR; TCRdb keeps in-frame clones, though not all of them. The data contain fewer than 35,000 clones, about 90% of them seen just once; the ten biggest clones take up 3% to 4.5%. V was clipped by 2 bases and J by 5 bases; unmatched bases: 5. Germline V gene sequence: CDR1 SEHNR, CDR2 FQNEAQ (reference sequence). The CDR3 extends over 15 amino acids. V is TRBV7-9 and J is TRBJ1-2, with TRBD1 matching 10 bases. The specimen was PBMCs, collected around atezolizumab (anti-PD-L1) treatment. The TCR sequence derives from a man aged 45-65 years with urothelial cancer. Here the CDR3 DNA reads TGTGCCAGCAGCTTACCACCGGGACAGGGGTATGGCTACACCTTC. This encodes CASSLPPGQGYGYTF.